These T cell receptor beta chains were read from a single sample in a study of blood T cells in healthy people across ages. TCRdb ran MiXCR on the 5' RACE reads and lists one entry per CDR3 protein. The sample gives 950,000 to 1,200,000 distinct CDR3 sequences, around two fifths of which show up once; roughly 14% is in the top ten. The sample was blood. These receptors were collected from a man younger than 35 in good health. The conserved cysteine and the conserved F or W are not part of the CDR3 here. Each record gives: J gene, V gene, D gene, CDR3 protein. D genes are given only for firm matches.

j_call: TRBJ2-7
v_call: TRBV10-3
d_call: -
cdr3_aa: AIRPGRDSYEQY

j_call: TRBJ2-5
v_call: TRBV6-2/TRBV6-3
d_call: TRBD1
cdr3_aa: ASSLPGGHEQY

j_call: TRBJ1-1
v_call: TRBV12-3/TRBV12-4
d_call: -
cdr3_aa: ASSQRRQAEAF

j_call: TRBJ2-1
v_call: TRBV4-1
d_call: TRBD1
cdr3_aa: ASSRQAGTGGLDEQF

j_call: TRBJ2-5
v_call: TRBV6-1
d_call: -
cdr3_aa: ASRTTGDSQETQY

j_call: TRBJ1-1
v_call: TRBV3-1
d_call: -
cdr3_aa: ASSQDNPKVTEAF

j_call: TRBJ2-5
v_call: TRBV20-1
d_call: TRBD2
cdr3_aa: SAQTSGVETQY

j_call: TRBJ1-1
v_call: TRBV4-2
d_call: -
cdr3_aa: ASSQGSGQTKAF

j_call: TRBJ2-7
v_call: TRBV7-6
d_call: TRBD1
cdr3_aa: ASSLTGGYEQY

j_call: TRBJ1-2
v_call: TRBV29-1
d_call: -
cdr3_aa: SADYRDGYT

j_call: TRBJ2-3
v_call: TRBV6-5
d_call: -
cdr3_aa: ASSPDLGTDTQY

j_call: TRBJ1-1
v_call: TRBV15
d_call: -
cdr3_aa: ATSRGFGRQNTEAF

j_call: TRBJ1-2
v_call: TRBV12-3/TRBV12-4
d_call: -
cdr3_aa: ASSLGGAEGYT

j_call: TRBJ2-5
v_call: TRBV28
d_call: -
cdr3_aa: ASKPHRDTDNEQY

j_call: TRBJ1-2
v_call: TRBV3-1
d_call: TRBD1
cdr3_aa: ASSRRTGQSNYGYT

j_call: TRBJ1-1
v_call: TRBV4-1
d_call: -
cdr3_aa: ASSQDSGENTEAF

j_call: TRBJ2-5
v_call: TRBV12-3/TRBV12-4
d_call: TRBD2
cdr3_aa: ANSLRLAGQYQETQY

j_call: TRBJ2-4
v_call: TRBV5-6
d_call: -
cdr3_aa: ASSFGTADFKY

j_call: TRBJ2-3
v_call: TRBV14
d_call: TRBD1
cdr3_aa: ASSEGASTDTQY

j_call: TRBJ1-2
v_call: TRBV5-1
d_call: TRBD1
cdr3_aa: ASSLDRGADYGYT

j_call: TRBJ2-3
v_call: TRBV20-1
d_call: -
cdr3_aa: SARGSSTDTQY

j_call: TRBJ2-7
v_call: TRBV6-5
d_call: TRBD2
cdr3_aa: ASSWAGGLPNEQY

j_call: TRBJ1-2
v_call: TRBV7-9
d_call: -
cdr3_aa: ASSPMVDYGYT

j_call: TRBJ1-4
v_call: TRBV4-3
d_call: -
cdr3_aa: ASSQIRGPPNEKLF

j_call: TRBJ2-2
v_call: TRBV7-8
d_call: -
cdr3_aa: ASTPTTPNTGELF

j_call: TRBJ2-3
v_call: TRBV6-6
d_call: -
cdr3_aa: ASRIGEDTQY

j_call: TRBJ2-7
v_call: TRBV20-1
d_call: -
cdr3_aa: SAPDAGRNEEQY

j_call: TRBJ2-3
v_call: TRBV25-1
d_call: -
cdr3_aa: ASSATDASTDTQY

j_call: TRBJ1-4
v_call: TRBV27
d_call: TRBD1
cdr3_aa: ASRDRIGAGELF

j_call: TRBJ2-3
v_call: TRBV20-1
d_call: TRBD2
cdr3_aa: SAQERGRSTDTQY

j_call: TRBJ1-1
v_call: TRBV20-1
d_call: -
cdr3_aa: SARDPGPGGNTEAF

j_call: TRBJ2-1
v_call: TRBV9
d_call: -
cdr3_aa: ASSVMDRPNEQF

j_call: TRBJ1-1
v_call: TRBV7-9
d_call: -
cdr3_aa: ASSLPDPAEAF

j_call: TRBJ1-5
v_call: TRBV12-3/TRBV12-4
d_call: -
cdr3_aa: ASSLALGGNQPQH

j_call: TRBJ1-2
v_call: TRBV5-1
d_call: -
cdr3_aa: ASREGQGNHGYT

j_call: TRBJ1-2
v_call: TRBV7-9
d_call: -
cdr3_aa: ASSLVGGPGYT

j_call: TRBJ1-1
v_call: TRBV6-6
d_call: -
cdr3_aa: ASSYSWGFNTEAF

j_call: TRBJ2-3
v_call: TRBV7-2
d_call: -
cdr3_aa: ASSFGGPRTDTQY

j_call: TRBJ1-2
v_call: TRBV11-2
d_call: TRBD1
cdr3_aa: ASSRDRASYGYT

j_call: TRBJ2-7
v_call: TRBV7-6
d_call: TRBD1
cdr3_aa: ASSFYDRDYEQY

j_call: TRBJ2-3
v_call: TRBV6-5
d_call: TRBD2
cdr3_aa: ASSYSTSGYTDTQY

j_call: TRBJ1-5
v_call: TRBV12-3/TRBV12-4
d_call: -
cdr3_aa: ASSSHLLTQPQH

j_call: TRBJ2-1
v_call: TRBV12-3/TRBV12-4
d_call: -
cdr3_aa: ASSLRPHRAGEQF

j_call: TRBJ2-1
v_call: TRBV10-3
d_call: TRBD1
cdr3_aa: AIVATGGSYNEQF

j_call: TRBJ1-2
v_call: TRBV27
d_call: -
cdr3_aa: ASSTSPEGTTRPYT